This is a list of T cell receptor beta chains from one sample in a study of T cells after yellow fever vaccination. TCRdb fed the 5' RACE reads into MiXCR, producing one record per CDR3 protein. The profile shows some 250,000 distinct CDR3 sequences, roughly 4% of them singletons. The material was PBMCs, obtained 15 days after the yellow fever booster vaccination. These receptors were taken from a man aged 18 to 29 who received the YFV17D yellow fever vaccine. Each CDR3 is given with its conserved first and last residue. D genes are given only for firm matches. Some rows have no size entry. The others give once, few or many, or a class for an expanded clone.

d_call	clone_size	v_call	j_call	cdr3_aa	cdr3_nt
TRBD1	many	TRBV5-1	TRBJ1-4	CASRPLGTGREKLFF	TGCGCCAGCAGACCCCTCGGGACAGGGCGTGAAAAACTGTTTTTT
.	few	TRBV19	TRBJ1-1	CASKETFMNTEAFF	TGTGCCAGTAAGGAGACGTTCATGAACACTGAAGCTTTCTTT
TRBD1	many	TRBV29-1	TRBJ2-5	CSGSRTGVETQYF	TGCAGCGGGTCCCGGACAGGGGTAGAGACCCAGTACTTC
.	many	TRBV12-3/TRBV12-4	TRBJ2-2	CASSFSLNTGELFF	TGTGCCAGCAGTTTTTCGTTGAACACCGGGGAGCTGTTTTTT
.	many	TRBV4-3	TRBJ1-6	CASSQEIRNSPLHF	TGCGCCAGCAGCCAAGAAATCCGTAATTCACCCCTCCACTTT
.	.	TRBV4-1	TRBJ1-1	CASSQDRDGGNTEAFF	TGCGCCAGCAGCCAAGATCGAGACGGCGGAAACACTGAAGCTTTCTTT
.	many	TRBV4-3	TRBJ2-1	CASSQGLGLDNEQFF	TGCGCCAGCAGCCAAGGATTAGGCCTTGACAATGAGCAGTTCTTC
TRBD1	many	TRBV4-3	TRBJ1-4	CASSPDPGQGGEKLFF	TGCGCCAGCAGCCCAGATCCGGGACAGGGCGGCGAAAAACTGTTTTTT
.	many	TRBV14	TRBJ1-6	CASPPPVSSYNSPLHF	TGTGCCAGCCCTCCCCCGGTTTCGAGCTATAATTCACCCCTCCACTTT
TRBD1	many	TRBV20-1	TRBJ2-3	CSARNQQGSDTQYF	TGCAGTGCTAGAAATCAACAGGGGTCAGATACGCAGTATTTT
.	many	TRBV10-3	TRBJ2-7	CAINGGAEFNYEQYF	TGTGCCATCAATGGAGGGGCAGAATTCAACTACGAGCAGTACTTC
.	many	TRBV12-3/TRBV12-4	TRBJ2-5	CASRRGMQETQYF	TGTGCCAGCAGGCGCGGGATGCAAGAGACCCAGTACTTC
TRBD2	.	TRBV10-3	TRBJ2-1	CAISEASGYNEQFF	TGTGCCATCAGTGAGGCTAGCGGGTACAATGAGCAGTTCTTC
TRBD1	many	TRBV29-1	TRBJ2-1	CSARTGFHEQFF	TGCAGCGCAAGGACAGGGTTCCATGAGCAGTTCTTC
.	many	TRBV11-2	TRBJ2-7	CASSLVLGGGYEQYF	TGTGCCAGCAGCTTAGTTTTGGGTGGGGGCTACGAGCAGTACTTC
.	many	TRBV18	TRBJ2-1	CASRPTAVEGEQFF	TGTGCCAGCCGTCCGACGGCCGTTGAGGGTGAGCAGTTCTTC
TRBD1	many	TRBV5-6	TRBJ1-2	CASSQDRGTSYYGYTF	TGTGCCAGCAGCCAGGACAGGGGAACATCCTACTATGGCTACACCTTC
TRBD2	few	TRBV4-1	TRBJ2-3	CASSQETGGFDTQYF	TGCGCCAGCAGCCAAGAGACGGGGGGGTTTGATACGCAGTATTTT
.	many	TRBV20-1	TRBJ2-1	CSVQGPSWNEQFF	TGCAGTGTTCAAGGCCCTAGCTGGAATGAGCAGTTCTTC
TRBD1	many	TRBV3-1	TRBJ2-5	CASSQVFSAGGVQETQYF	TGTGCCAGCAGCCAAGTATTTTCGGCAGGGGGCGTTCAGGAGACCCAGTACTTC
.	.	TRBV7-8	TRBJ1-2	CASSTGPPNYGYTF	TGTGCCAGCAGCACAGGCCCCCCTAACTATGGCTACACCTTC
TRBD1	many	TRBV7-6	TRBJ2-1	CASSSQGRYNEQFF	TGTGCCAGCAGCTCACAGGGGCGGTACAATGAGCAGTTCTTC
.	many	TRBV10-2	TRBJ2-3	CASSEWGTINLAQYF	TGCGCCAGCAGTGAGTGGGGGACCATCAATTTGGCGCAGTATTTT
.	many	TRBV7-2	TRBJ1-5	CASSLEVNQPQHF	TGTGCCAGCAGCTTAGAAGTCAATCAGCCCCAGCATTTT
.	many	TRBV20-1	TRBJ1-3	CSASVSGNTIYF	TGCAGTGCTAGTGTATCGGGAAACACCATATATTTT
TRBD1	many	TRBV20-1	TRBJ1-6	CSAMPGQGASPLHF	TGCAGTGCTATGCCGGGACAGGGGGCTTCACCCCTCCACTTT
.	many	TRBV9	TRBJ1-1	CASSVGNRDDTEAFF	TGTGCCAGCAGCGTAGGAAACAGGGATGACACTGAAGCTTTCTTT
TRBD2	many	TRBV5-1	TRBJ2-1	CASSAMKGGGGSYNEQFF	TGCGCCAGCAGCGCCATGAAGGGCGGGGGAGGCTCCTACAATGAGCAGTTCTTC
.	many	TRBV20-1	TRBJ1-1	CSARWAGAGTEAFF	TGCAGTGCTAGATGGGCGGGGGCAGGCACTGAAGCTTTCTTT
.	few	TRBV10-3	TRBJ1-1	CAIKPGGGLTEAFF	TGTGCCATCAAACCTGGGGGGGGCCTCACTGAAGCTTTCTTT
.	many	TRBV4-3	TRBJ2-5	CASSQDTSHGQETQYF	TGCGCCAGCAGCCAAGATACATCGCACGGACAAGAGACCCAGTACTTC
.	many	TRBV24-1	TRBJ2-3	CATSDPLGGSTDTQYF	TGTGCCACCAGTGACCCCCTTGGCGGTAGCACAGATACGCAGTATTTT
TRBD2	few	TRBV6-5	TRBJ2-1	CASSYGRGGVLNEQFF	TGTGCCAGCAGTTACGGTCGGGGGGGCGTCTTAAATGAGCAGTTCTTC
TRBD1	many	TRBV6-5	TRBJ1-6	CASSYSGQLYNSPLHF	TGTGCCAGCAGTTACTCGGGACAGCTCTATAATTCACCCCTCCACTTT
TRBD2	many	TRBV5-1	TRBJ2-5	CASSLAGVAGETQYF	TGCGCCAGCAGCTTGGCCGGGGTAGCGGGTGAGACCCAGTACTTC
.	many	TRBV5-1	TRBJ1-1	CASSVPQGEGTEAFF	TGCGCCAGCAGCGTACCACAGGGAGAGGGCACTGAAGCTTTCTTT
.	many	TRBV7-9	TRBJ2-7	CASSLSLEQYF	TGTGCCAGCAGCTTAAGCCTCGAGCAGTACTTC
TRBD2	many	TRBV5-4	TRBJ2-5	CASSLGTGEGETQYF	TGTGCCAGCAGCTTGGGTACCGGGGAGGGGGAGACCCAGTACTTC
TRBD2	many	TRBV5-1	TRBJ2-1	CASRRLAGSDEQFF	TGCGCCAGCAGACGGCTAGCGGGAAGCGATGAGCAGTTCTTC
.	many	TRBV6-5	TRBJ2-6	CASRHTSSGANVLTF	TGTGCCAGCAGACACACTAGCTCTGGGGCCAACGTCCTGACTTTC
.	many	TRBV12-3/TRBV12-4	TRBJ2-5	CASSFRGTQETQYF	TGTGCCAGCAGTTTCCGGGGGACCCAAGAGACCCAGTACTTC
TRBD2	many	TRBV7-2	TRBJ2-1	CASTMGLAGGGPYNEQFF	TGTGCCAGCACCATGGGACTAGCGGGGGGCGGGCCCTACAATGAGCAGTTCTTC
TRBD1	many	TRBV7-2	TRBJ2-7	CASGLGTGPYEQYF	TGTGCCAGCGGATTGGGGACAGGGCCTTACGAGCAGTACTTC
.	.	TRBV10-3	TRBJ1-3	CAIREAPGTDFGNTIYF	TGTGCCATCAGAGAAGCTCCCGGGACGGATTTTGGAAACACCATATATTTT
.	many	TRBV20-1	TRBJ2-5	CSVVGEETQYF	TGCAGTGTGGTTGGGGAAGAGACCCAGTACTTC